This T cell receptor beta chain came from a study of response to subunit inactivated influenza vaccine. V lost 3 bases and J lost 3, with 8 bases in between. The germline gives CDR1 SGHTA, CDR2 FQGNSA. The CDR3 runs to 14 residues. A single record per CDR3 protein comes from TCRdb applying MiXCR to the RT-PCR reads. The sample carries under 800,000 distinct CDR3 sequences, around 14% recorded once. Sequencing was performed on PBMCs from blood, taken 14 days before vaccination. The origin of this receptor is a man aged 45-60 years who received an inactivated influenza vaccine. The chain joins TRBV7-2 to TRBJ1-4; D is undetermined. This CDR3 reads CASSFQRANEKLFF. DNA for the CDR3: TGTGCCAGCAGCTTTCAGAGAGCTAATGAAAAACTGTTTTTT.